The 31 T cell receptor beta chains below all came from one sample that was sequenced in a study of blood T cells in healthy people across ages. A second about 6 to 12 cycle PCR used barcoded and J-beta primers. TCRdb re-called the 5' RACE reads with MiXCR, one entry per CDR3 protein. The profile shows approximately 800,000 distinct CDR3 sequences, about 25% of them singletons. The data also belong to a second study, concerning T cells of mothers and their children.

Sample: blood. The source of these receptors is a boy aged 10-17 years in good health.

The chain recombines TRBV7-2 with TRBJ2-2, with TRBD1 matching over 9 bases. V gave up 3 bases and J gave up 9 bases; unmatched junction bases: 5. The CDR3 is 14 amino acids. The germline V gene has CDR1 SGHTA and CDR2 FQGNSA. DNA for the CDR3: TGTGCCAGCAGCTTGGGACAGGGCCTTTGGGAGCTGTTTTTT. Protein product: CASSLGQGLWELFF. Together with reference TRBV7-2 and TRBJ2-2, the CDR3 gives the full variable domain: GAGVSQSPSNKVTEKGKDVELRCDPISGHTALYWYRQSLGQGLEFLIYFQGNSAPDKSGLPSDRFSAERTGGSVSTLTIQRTQQEDSAVYLCASSLGQGLWELFFGEGSRLTVL.

This clonotype has more than one count but fewer than ten. The rearrangement joins TRBV3-1 to TRBJ1-2; 11 bases align to TRBD1. The junction had 6 bases not matched to a gene; V was cut back by 2 bases and J by 7 bases. Germline V CDR1 and CDR2: LGHDT, YNNKEL (reference sequence). CDR3 length: 15 residues. CDR3 amino acids: CASSQSGQGAFGYTF. In nucleotides, the CDR3 is TGTGCCAGCAGCCAATCAGGACAGGGGGCTTTTGGCTACACCTTC.

This clonotype was seen a few times. CDR3 coding DNA: TGTGCCAGCAAAAGGACAACCAGCTCCTACGAGCAGTACTTC. This encodes CASKRTTSSYEQYF. The gene calls are TRBV6-1 and TRBJ2-7, with D tentatively TRBD1 (5 bases). Trimming took 7 bases from V and 0 from J, leaving 13 bases between them. The CDR3 spans 14 residues. From germline, CDR1 is MNHNS and CDR2 SASEGT.

This chain uses TRBV11-2 with TRBJ2-5, with 8 bases that match TRBD1. The DNA end is a closer match to TRBJ2-7, so the J assignment may be wrong. Germline lookup yields CDR1 SGHAT and CDR2 FQNNGV. The CDR3 runs 20 residues. The CDR3 bases are TGTGCCAGCAGCCCTATCCTGGGGGACAGGACCGCGGAAAGCTCCTACGAGCAGTACTTC. Protein sequence: CASSPILGDRTAESSYEQYF.

The V and J genes are TRBV4-3 and TRBJ2-3; D uncertain. The length of the CDR3 is 15 residues. V gave up 1 base and J gave up 2 bases, with 10 bases separating them. Germline CDR1 and CDR2: LGHNA and YSLEER. CDR3 DNA sequence: TGCGCCAGCAGCCAAGCCCTCTCGGACACAGATACGCAGTATTTT. Amino acid sequence: CASSQALSDTDTQYF.

This clonotype appeared a single time. This chain links TRBV7-9 with TRBJ1-6; 8 bases map to TRBD1. After removal of 2 bases from V and 7 bases from J, the junction contained 7 bases not matched to a gene. The V gene's germline CDR1 is SEHNR and CDR2 FQNEAQ (reference sequence). The CDR3 length is 16 residues. Here the CDR3 reads CASSLLTGGYNSPLHF. The CDR3, as DNA: TGTGCCAGCAGCTTACTAACAGGGGGGTACAATTCACCCCTCCACTTT.

J is TRBJ1-1 and V is TRBV28; D is possibly TRBD1 (5 bases). The CDR3 runs to 20 residues. With 6 bases removed from V and 0 bases from J, the gap between germline ends came to 29 bases. Germline-derived CDR1 and CDR2 are MDHEN and SYDVKM. Written as DNA, the CDR3 is TGTGCCAGCAGCTATCCTTTCTATAGCGACAGACTCCCCCTGAACACTGAAGCTTTCTTT. Protein: CASSYPFYSDRLPLNTEAFF.

This sequence joins TRBV29-1 and TRBJ2-7, with D tentatively TRBD1 or TRBD2 (5 bases each). The CDR3 has 17 residues. Trimming stripped 4 bases from V and 2 bases from J, with 24 bases between. Looked up from germline, CDR1 is SQVTM and CDR2 is ANQGSEA. CDR3 nucleotides: TGCAGCGTTGCGGGCCGAGATGGACCCCGGGGACCCTACGAGCAGTACTTC. Encoded protein: CSVAGRDGPRGPYEQYF.

The chain uses TRBV5-5 and TRBJ2-1, with TRBD2 matching over 12 bases. The CDR3 loop spans 14 amino acids. The V gene end was trimmed by 2 bases and the J gene end by 10 bases; junction bases not matched to a gene: 4. The germline CDR1 and CDR2 sequences are SGHKS and YYEKEE (reference sequence). The CDR3 nucleotides are TGTGCCAGCAGCTTTTCGCTAGCGGGGGGGGAGCAGTTCTTC. Translation: CASSFSLAGGEQFF.

This clonotype was seen only a few times. The V and J genes are TRBV29-1 and TRBJ2-3; 14 bases match TRBD2. CDR3 length equals 21 residues. Germline V lookup: CDR1 SQVTM, CDR2 ANQGSEA. V lost 4 bases and J lost 1; bases outside the gene matches: 19. CDR3 bases: TGCAGCGTTGTGGGACTAGCGGGAGAAGGTGGAGTTTATCGGGGCACAGATACGCAGTATTTT. Translated, it gives CSVVGLAGEGGVYRGTDTQYF.

The chain is built from TRBV15 and TRBJ2-1; D gene ambiguous. The CDR3 is 13 amino acids. Germline V gene sequence: CDR1 LNHNV, CDR2 YYDKDF (reference sequence). V dropped 11 bases and J dropped 3 bases, with 14 bases sitting between them. CDR3 amino acids: CAAKGILYNEQFF. As DNA, the CDR3 is TGTGCCGCCAAGGGTATTCTCTACAATGAGCAGTTCTTC.

The chain carries TRBV19 and TRBJ2-4; D not resolved. This CDR3 is built from 15 residues. V was trimmed by 3 bases and J by 1 base, leaving 10 bases between them. Germline V gene lookup returns CDR1 LNHDA and CDR2 SQIVND (reference sequence). The CDR3 sequence is CASSITTTAKNIQYF. The DNA of the CDR3 is TGTGCCAGTAGTATCACGACAACTGCCAAAAACATTCAGTACTTC.

This chain's CDR3 is CASSLPEASYEQYF. Written as DNA, the CDR3 is TGTGCCAGCAGCTTACCGGAAGCCTCCTACGAGCAGTACTTC. The chain couples TRBV7-9 to TRBJ2-7, with D unclear. This CDR3 spans 14 amino acids. V was trimmed by 2 bases and J by 0 bases, leaving 8 bases between them. Looked up from germline, CDR1 is SEHNR and CDR2 is FQNEAQ (reference sequence).

The J gene is TRBJ2-4, the V gene TRBV20-1; 11 bases match TRBD2. The germline V gene has CDR1 DFQATT and CDR2 SNEGSKA (reference sequence). This CDR3 contains 15 residues. J lost 3 bases, V lost 5 bases, and 6 bases had no gene match. The CDR3 loop is CSAEILAGGKNIQYF. The CDR3 DNA reads as TGCAGTGCTGAGATCCTAGCGGGAGGCAAAAACATTCAGTACTTC.

The chain joins TRBV6-2 or TRBV6-3 to TRBJ2-7; D gene unclear. Looked up from germline, CDR1 is MNHEY and CDR2 is SVGEGT. CDR3 length: 11 residues. The germline V and J ends were trimmed by 6 bases and 4 bases, with 7 bases remaining between them. CDR3 residues: CASSHVYEQYF. In DNA, the CDR3 is TGTGCCAGCAGCCACGTATACGAGCAGTACTTC.

This chain uses TRBV27 with TRBJ2-3, with D maybe TRBD1 (6 bases). Germline V gene lookup returns CDR1 MNHEY and CDR2 SMNVEV (reference sequence). The V end was cut by 5 bases, the J end by 3 bases, with 21 bases between. The CDR3 spans 17 residues. CDR3: CASSPYTTEGETDTQYF. In nucleotides, the CDR3 is TGTGCCAGCAGTCCATATACGACAGAGGGGGAGACAGATACGCAGTATTTT.

The chain is built from TRBV10-3 and TRBJ2-7; 8 bases agree with TRBD1. V gave up 10 bases and J gave up 3 bases; unmatched junction bases: 11. CDR1 is ENHRY, CDR2 SYGVKD, per germline. The CDR3 consists of 14 residues. The DNA of the CDR3 is TGTGCCACGTCCCCCGGGACAGGAATCTACGAGCAGTACTTC. Amino acid sequence: CATSPGTGIYEQYF.

This clonotype was observed a handful of times. This chain connects TRBV20-1 to TRBJ2-7, with 10 bases that match TRBD1. Unmatched junction bases numbered 6, after V lost 6 bases and J lost 4 bases. Germline loops: CDR1 DFQATT, CDR2 SNEGSKA (reference sequence). The CDR3 runs 13 residues. The CDR3 DNA reads as TGCAGTGCCAGGGGACAGGGGTGGTACGAGCAGTACTTC. As protein: CSARGQGWYEQYF.

This clonotype showed up just a few times. The chain recombines TRBV5-6 with TRBJ1-2, with D unclear. This CDR3 has 17 residues. V lost 0 bases to trimming and J lost 4 bases, with 19 bases between them. The V gene's germline CDR1 is SGHDT and CDR2 YYEEEE. The CDR3 nucleotides are TGTGCCAGCAGCTTGGGTTTAGTGGACGCTTTCGGCTATGGCTACACCTTC. It encodes CASSLGLVDAFGYGYTF. Based on the CDR3 plus reference TRBV5-6 and TRBJ1-2, the full variable domain is DAGVTQSPTHLIKTRGQQVTLRCSPKSGHDTVSWYQQALGQGPQFIFQYYEEEERQRGNFPDRFSGHQFPNYSSELNVNALLLGDSALYLCASSLGLVDAFGYGYTFGSGTRLTVV.

This clonotype was detected only a few times. The rearrangement uses TRBV2 and TRBJ1-6, with TRBD1 matching 10 bases. The CDR3 sequence is 15 residues long. In germline, CDR1 is SNHLY, CDR2 FYNNEI. The ends lost 11 bases at V and 11 bases at J; junction bases unmatched: 15. The CDR3 DNA is TGTGCCTCGCAACAGCTCGGGACAGGGGTGACACCCCTCCACTTT. This gives the protein CASQQLGTGVTPLHF.

This clonotype was counted only a few times. The chain couples TRBV18 to TRBJ2-3; no clear D gene. This CDR3 is 14 amino acids long. CDR1 is KGHSH, CDR2 LQKENI, per germline. The V and J ends lost 3 bases and 1 base respectively, with 8 bases between them. For the CDR3, the DNA is TGTGCCAGCTCACCCTCGAGAGGCACAGATACGCAGTATTTT. It codes for CASSPSRGTDTQYF.

This clonotype showed up just a few times. J is TRBJ2-5 and V is TRBV7-2; D might be TRBD2 (5 bases). Trimming removed 2 bases from V and 4 bases from J, with 14 bases in between. Looked up from germline, CDR1 is SGHTA and CDR2 is FQGNSA. This CDR3 region has 15 residues. This CDR3 is CASSLSRPSSETQYF. CDR3 coding DNA: TGTGCCAGCAGCTTAAGTAGGCCTAGCTCAGAGACCCAGTACTTC.

In nucleotides, the CDR3 is TGTGCCAGCTGTGTAGCGGGAGACGATACGCAGTATTTT. It specifies CASCVAGDDTQYF. This sequence joins TRBV12-3 or TRBV12-4 and TRBJ2-3; 9 bases line up with TRBD2. V shed 8 bases and J 6 bases; nucleotides not matched to a gene: 6. This CDR3 comprises 13 residues.

V gene TRBV6-2 or TRBV6-3 combines with J gene TRBJ2-3, with D perhaps matching TRBD1 (6 bases). V shed 8 bases and J shed 6 bases, with 18 bases lying between them. Germline V gives CDR1 MNHEY, CDR2 SVGEGT. The CDR3 loop spans 14 amino acids. The CDR3 nucleotides read TGTGCCAGCCTTCGGACAGTAGGTTGGGATACGCAGTATTTT. It yields the protein CASLRTVGWDTQYF.

V and J are TRBV12-3 or TRBV12-4 and TRBJ2-1; 9 positions agree with TRBD2. The CDR3 extends over 16 amino acids. The V segment lost 5 bases and the J segment 8 bases; nucleotides outside the gene matches: 13. This CDR3 reads CASSATRLAGSDEQFF. For the CDR3, the DNA is TGTGCCAGCAGTGCGACGCGGCTAGCGGGGAGTGATGAGCAGTTCTTC.

The V and J genes are TRBV12-3 or TRBV12-4 and TRBJ2-1; no definite D call. Trimming left V 7 bases short and J 8 bases short, with 9 bases between. The CDR3 runs 11 residues. The CDR3 loop reads CASNLWDEQFF. CDR3 DNA: TGTGCCAGCAACCTCTGGGATGAGCAGTTCTTC.

This chain joins TRBV20-1 and TRBJ1-1, with D uncertain. The CDR3 is 15 residues long. Looked up from germline, CDR1 is DFQATT and CDR2 is SNEGSKA (reference sequence). V lost 6 bases and J 1 base, leaving 18 bases between the germline ends. This CDR3 is CSARLARRPNTEAFF. CDR3 DNA: TGCAGTGCCCGCCTCGCGCGGAGGCCGAACACTGAAGCTTTCTTT.

This clonotype was recorded many times. The V gene is TRBV29-1, the J gene TRBJ1-2; tentative D call: TRBD1 (5 bases). Deletions cut 2 bases from V and 2 bases from J, with 6 bases between. This CDR3 is 12 amino acids long. Germline CDR1 SQVTM, CDR2 ANQGSEA. CDR3 residues: CSVEPGNYGYTF. CDR3 bases: TGCAGCGTTGAACCAGGGAACTATGGCTACACCTTC.

The CDR3 here is CASSPTGVSQPQHF. For the CDR3, the DNA is TGCGCCAGCAGCCCGACAGGGGTGAGCCAGCCCCAGCATTTT. This sequence joins TRBV5-1 and TRBJ1-5; 8 bases match TRBD1. The CDR3 is 14 amino acids. The germline CDR1 and CDR2 sequences are SGHRS and YFSETQ. V gave up 4 bases and J gave up 7 bases; unmatched junction bases: 7.

This chain joins TRBV29-1 and TRBJ1-1, with D maybe TRBD1 (6 bases). This CDR3 contains 13 residues. Per germline, CDR1 SQVTM and CDR2 ANQGSEA. Trimming stripped 8 bases from V and 5 bases from J, with 18 bases between. The CDR3 sequence is CSFRTEGKTEAFF. CDR3 DNA sequence: TGCAGCTTTCGGACAGAGGGGAAGACTGAAGCTTTCTTT.

The chain carries TRBV5-5 and TRBJ2-1; D is undetermined. V dropped 1 base and J dropped 0 bases, with 8 bases sitting between them. Germline CDR1 reads SGHKS; CDR2 reads YYEKEE (reference sequence). This CDR3 is 15 amino acids long. DNA of the CDR3: TGTGCCAGCAGCTTGACGCCCAACTCCTACAATGAGCAGTTCTTC. Translating gives CASSLTPNSYNEQFF. Combining the CDR3 with reference TRBV5-5 and TRBJ2-1 gives the whole variable domain DAGVTQSPTHLIKTRGQQVTLRCSPISGHKSVSWYQQVLGQGPQFIFQYYEKEERGRGNFPDRFSARQFPNYSSELNVNALLLGDSALYLCASSLTPNSYNEQFFGPGTRLTVL.